Listed below are T cell receptor beta chains from one sample, sequenced in a study of cytomegalovirus exposure and HLA in healthy donors. The protocol was immunoSEQ multiplex PCR, while the TCRdb copy is restricted to in-frame clones and leaves out a portion. The sample yields 150,000 to 200,000 clones, around 96% seen once. The sample consisted of PBMCs. The receptors derive from a woman younger than 35 in good health and CMV-seronegative. Each CDR3 is given with its conserved first and last residue. A D gene is named only where the DNA matches it firmly. Clone size is shown for a subset of rows, as once, few, many or a class of expanded clone.

D	size	V	J	DNA	CDR3
NA	NA	TRBV27	TRBJ2-5	TGTGCCAGCAGGGGGCCCCCGTATCAAGAGACCCAGTACTTC	CASRGPPYQETQYF
TRBD1	NA	TRBV7-2	TRBJ2-3	TGTGCCAGCAGCCCCCGGGACAGGGGACCAGATACGCAGTATTTT	CASSPRDRGPDTQYF
NA	NA	TRBV5-1	TRBJ2-3	TGCGCCAGCAGCCCGAGGGCTGAAAGCACAGATACGCAGTATTTT	CASSPRAESTDTQYF
NA	NA	TRBV6-5	TRBJ1-6	TGTGCCAGCAGTCCCAGGGGATCGAATTCACCCCTCCACTTT	CASSPRGSNSPLHF
NA	NA	TRBV11-2	TRBJ2-1	TGTGCCAGCAGCTCCGACTACCGCCGGGACAATGAGCAGTTCTTC	CASSSDYRRDNEQFF
NA	NA	TRBV29-1	TRBJ1-2	TGCAGCGTTGACAGGGTCTCCCTCTATGGCTACACCTTC	CSVDRVSLYGYTF
TRBD1	NA	TRBV5-4	TRBJ2-7	TGTGCCAGCAGCCGGGACAGGTCCTACGAGCAGTACTTC	CASSRDRSYEQYF
NA	NA	TRBV30	TRBJ1-2	TGTGCCTGGAGTAGGGGATTCGACTATGGCTACACCTTC	CAWSRGFDYGYTF
NA	NA	TRBV19	TRBJ2-6	TGTGCCAGTAGTATTGGGGAGCACTCTGGGGCCAACGTCCTGACTTTC	CASSIGEHSGANVLTF
TRBD1	NA	TRBV5-6	TRBJ2-1	TGTGCCAGCAGCTTGGCTATACAGGGGCCTGAGCAGTTCTTC	CASSLAIQGPEQFF
TRBD1	NA	TRBV15	TRBJ2-6	TGTGCCACCAGCAGACAAGGACAGGGGGCGTTGGGGGCCAACGTCCTGACTTTC	CATSRQGQGALGANVLTF
NA	NA	TRBV20-1	TRBJ2-3	TGCAGTGCTCCACTGACAGATACGCAGTATTTT	CSAPLTDTQYF
NA	once	TRBV19	TRBJ1-2	TGTGCCAGTAGTATTATTTGGAGGCAGAACTATGGCTACACCTTC	CASSIIWRQNYGYTF
NA	once	TRBV4-1	TRBJ2-5	TGCGCCAGCAGCCAAGGACTCGCCGCGGAGACCCAGTACTTC	CASSQGLAAETQYF
NA	NA	TRBV5-5	TRBJ1-3	TGTGCCAGCAGCTTTGTGACTAATCCTGGAAACACCATATATTTT	CASSFVTNPGNTIYF
TRBD1	NA	TRBV6-5	TRBJ2-7	TGTGCCAGCAGTTCCCGGGACAGGGACTACGAGCAGTACTTC	CASSSRDRDYEQYF
TRBD1	NA	TRBV11-2	TRBJ1-2	TGTGCCAGCAGCATAGGACAGGGGGCCTTCCCGTACACCTTC	CASSIGQGAFPYTF
NA	NA	TRBV6-1	TRBJ2-7	TGTGCCAGCGATTCGAAAGACAGATACGAGCAGTACTTC	CASDSKDRYEQYF